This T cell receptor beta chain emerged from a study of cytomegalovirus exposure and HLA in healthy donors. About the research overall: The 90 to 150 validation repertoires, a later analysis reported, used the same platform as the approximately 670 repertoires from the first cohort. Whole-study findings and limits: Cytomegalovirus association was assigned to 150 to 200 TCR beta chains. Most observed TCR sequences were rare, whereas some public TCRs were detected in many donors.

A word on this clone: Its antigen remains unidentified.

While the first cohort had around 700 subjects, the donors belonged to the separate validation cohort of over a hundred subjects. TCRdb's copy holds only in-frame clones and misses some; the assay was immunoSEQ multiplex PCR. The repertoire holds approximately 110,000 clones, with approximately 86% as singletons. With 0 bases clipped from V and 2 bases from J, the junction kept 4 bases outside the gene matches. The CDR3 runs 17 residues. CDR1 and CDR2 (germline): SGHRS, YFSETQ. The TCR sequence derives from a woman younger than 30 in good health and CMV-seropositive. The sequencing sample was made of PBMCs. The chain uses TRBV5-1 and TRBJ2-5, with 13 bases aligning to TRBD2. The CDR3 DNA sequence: TGCGCCAGCAGCTTGGCCAGGACTAGCGGGGGACAAGAGACCCAGTACTTC. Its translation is CASSLARTSGGQETQYF.